Given below is one TCR beta chain in context. The data are from a study of blood T cell repertoires in COVID-19. For the study at large: COVID-19 samples, acute and convalescent, were from the United States, Italy and Spain. PBMCs, B-cell-depleted T cells, or T cells were the source of the cDNA or gDNA that made up the material.

Between the trimmed V and J ends, which lost 4 bases and 4 bases, there was a span of 12 bases. CDR3 length: 14 amino acids. Germline V lookup: CDR1 LGHNA, CDR2 YSLEER. Authors' analysis steps: Scientists estimated how many nucleated cells there were by amplifying reference gene primers. Repertoires were generated with immunoSEQ multiplex PCR, while TCRdb's copy carries only in-frame clones and drops some. Clone size and V and J calls were adopted from that table, with D and trimming inferred from the DNA. The sample comprises nearly 80,000 clones, roughly 84% of which are singletons, and approximately 3.3% rests with the top ten.

The chain carries TRBV4-3 and TRBJ2-3; a possible D gene is TRBD1 (5 bases). This TCR derives from a man aged 45-65 years with acute or convalescent COVID-19. The sample comprised peripheral blood. CDR3 protein: CASSPYLRADTQYF. CDR3 sequence (DNA): TGCGCCAGCAGCCCATACCTCAGGGCAGATACGCAGTATTTT.